In this sample, the clone carrying this T cell receptor (beta chain) turned up many times. Its target is unknown. Using RNA transcripts as the source, TCR beta CDR3 regions were amplified. The HTBI primer set was used in a first-round RT-PCR of the TCR CDR3. TCRdb redid the calling of the multiplex PCR reads with MiXCR, one entry per CDR3 protein. Here the sample spans 460,000 or so distinct CDR3 sequences, around an eighth being singletons. This entry belongs to a study of T cells in Graves' hyperthyroidism and ophthalmopathy. The germline CDR1 and CDR2 sequences are MNHNS and SASEGT. The CDR3 covers 13 residues. V was shortened by 2 bases and J by 15 bases, with 17 bases between the two germline ends. Notes on the study in general: By a 13 V-J model, ophthalmopathy was set apart from stable hyperthyroidism.

The chain combines TRBV6-1 with TRBJ2-1; D possibly uses TRBD1 or TRBD2 (6 bases each). The sequence was collected from a woman between 18 and 29 years old with Graves' hyperthyroidism. The sequenced material came from blood. The CDR3 DNA reads as TGTGCCAGCAGTGAATTTGTTCGGGGGCCGGGGTTCTTC. This translates into CASSEFVRGPGFF.